Listed here are 32 T cell receptor beta chains from one sample, sequenced in a study of blood T cell repertoires in COVID-19. The repertoire was sequenced with immunoSEQ multiplex PCR; TCRdb's copy has only in-frame clones and lacks some. The table shows 25,000 to 30,000 clones, with 70% to 80% occurring only once. Sequencing input: peripheral blood. The receptors were sampled from a woman in her seventies with acute or convalescent COVID-19.

The rearrangement joins TRBV27 to TRBJ1-1, with D perhaps TRBD1 (6 bases). Germline V CDR1 and CDR2: MNHEY, SMNVEV (reference sequence). Between the trimmed V and J ends, which lost 2 bases and 4 bases, there was a span of 11 bases. The CDR3 extends over 14 amino acids. CDR3 residues: CASSLSRGGTEAFF. In DNA form, the CDR3 reads TGTGCCAGCAGTTTAAGCAGGGGCGGCACTGAAGCTTTCTTT.

The chain uses TRBV7-2 and TRBJ2-7, with D uncertain. V lost 0 bases, J lost 3 bases, and 6 bases lay in between. Germline V CDR1 and CDR2: SGHTA, FQGNSA. The CDR3 has 13 amino acids. The CDR3 sequence is CASSLAPGYEQYF. In nucleotides, the CDR3 is TGTGCCAGCAGCTTAGCCCCGGGCTACGAGCAGTACTTC.

The table lists this clone with a count of one. The J gene is TRBJ2-1, the V gene TRBV4-1; 12 bases align to TRBD2. Looked up from germline, CDR1 is MGHRA and CDR2 is YSYEKL. V was pared by 1 base and J by 3 bases, with 7 bases of the junction left unmatched. This CDR3 comprises 18 residues. In nucleotides, the CDR3 is TGCGCCAGCAGCCAAGTTGACATGGGACTAGCGGGCTACAATGAGCAGTTCTTC. Residues: CASSQVDMGLAGYNEQFF.

This chain joins TRBV27 and TRBJ1-6; 9 bases are a match to TRBD1. CDR3 length equals 16 residues. V lost 6 bases, J lost 7 bases, and 10 bases stayed unmatched. Germline V gives CDR1 MNHEY, CDR2 SMNVEV (reference sequence). CDR3 region: CASRDSGQGKNSPLHF. CDR3 nucleotide sequence: TGTGCCAGCAGGGACTCGGGACAGGGAAAAAATTCACCCCTCCACTTT.

The chain joins TRBV28 to TRBJ1-2, with 7 bases fitting TRBD1. This CDR3 region has 13 residues. Germline V lookup: CDR1 MDHEN, CDR2 SYDVKM. The V and J ends lost 2 bases and 3 bases, in that order; junction bases with no gene match: 0. The CDR3: CASSLQGDYGYTF. The CDR3 region has the DNA TGTGCCAGCAGTTTACAGGGGGACTATGGCTACACCTTC.

The chain links TRBV7-6 to TRBJ2-5; 12 bases map to TRBD2. Germline V gene lookup returns CDR1 SGHVS and CDR2 FNYEAQ. Trimming took 5 bases from V and 4 from J; bases not matched to a gene: 8. The CDR3 is 16 amino acids. The CDR3 spells CASSPGLAGKRETQYF. CDR3 in DNA: TGTGCCAGCAGCCCTGGACTAGCGGGGAAAAGAGAGACCCAGTACTTC.

This chain links TRBV23-1 with TRBJ1-5; possible D gene TRBD1, 6 bases. TRBV23-1 is an open reading frame whose function is uncertain. Trimming cost V 4 bases and J 2 bases, with 21 bases left between them. This CDR3 has 18 amino acids. CDR3 loop: CASSRTKDRRRGNQPQHF. In DNA form, the CDR3 reads TGCGCCAGCAGTCGCACGAAGGACAGACGGCGGGGCAATCAGCCCCAGCATTTT.

There are a few counts of this clone. The rearrangement links TRBV6-1 to TRBJ2-3, with D tentatively TRBD2 (5 bases). V lost 2 bases and J lost 5, with 23 bases in between. The V gene's germline CDR1 is MNHNS and CDR2 SASEGT. The CDR3 is 18 amino acids. Written as DNA, the CDR3 is TGTGCCAGCAGTGAAATAATAGTGGGGTCGCTAGCCGGAGATACGCAGTATTTT. Translation gives CASSEIIVGSLAGDTQYF.

The rearrangement joins TRBV2 to TRBJ2-1, with 10 positions matching TRBD2. V lost 6 bases and J lost 5; bases outside the gene matches: 10. The germline gives CDR1 SNHLY, CDR2 FYNNEI. This CDR3 has 16 amino acids. The CDR3 DNA sequence: TGTGCCAGCAGGGTCGTGGCTAGCGGGAGCCACAATGAGCAGTTCTTC. Translated, it gives CASRVVASGSHNEQFF.

V usage is TRBV3-1 (or the pseudogene TRBV3-2) and J usage is TRBJ2-3; a possible D gene is TRBD1 (5 bases). Trimming took 3 bases from V and 4 from J, leaving 20 bases between them. The germline V gene has CDR1 LGHDT and CDR2 YNNKEL (reference sequence). This CDR3 has 17 residues. In DNA form, the CDR3 reads TGTGCCAGCAGCCAGGAAGACAGCCCGATTTTAGCAGATACGCAGTATTTT. The encoded protein is CASSQEDSPILADTQYF.

The CDR3 DNA reads as TGCGCCAGCAGCCCCGGACAGACTAACTATGGCTACACCTTC. Protein: CASSPGQTNYGYTF. The V call is TRBV4-3, the J call TRBJ1-2; D is possibly TRBD1 (6 bases). Trimming took 4 bases from V and 0 from J, leaving 9 bases between them. Germline CDR1 is LGHNA and CDR2 is YSLEER. This CDR3 contains 14 residues.

V and J are TRBV5-1 and TRBJ1-2; 7 bases fit TRBD1. V lost 4 bases to trimming and J lost 6 bases; unmatched junction nucleotides: 12. The CDR3 loop spans 15 amino acids. Per germline, CDR1 SGHRS and CDR2 YFSETQ. The CDR3 bases are TGCGCCAGCAGCCCCGAGACAGGGCGAGGGGATGGCTACACCTTC. This codes for CASSPETGRGDGYTF. Supplemented by reference TRBV5-1 and TRBJ1-2, the full variable domain reads KAGVTQTPRYLIKTRGQQVTLSCSPISGHRSVSWYQQTPGQGLQFLFEYFSETQRNKGNFPGRFSGRQFSNSRSEMNVSTLELGDSALYLCASSPETGRGDGYTFGSGTRLTVV.

The V and J genes are TRBV7-9 and TRBJ2-7; 7 nucleotides align to TRBD1. CDR1 is SEHNR and CDR2 is FQNEAQ in the germline V gene (reference sequence). V was clipped by 5 bases and J by 3 bases; unmatched bases: 7. The CDR3 consists of 14 residues. DNA for the CDR3: TGTGCCAGCAGCCTAACTCGGACAGGCTACGAGCAGTACTTC. It codes for CASSLTRTGYEQYF.

The chain uses TRBV3-1 (or the pseudogene TRBV3-2) and TRBJ2-3; 15 bases are shared with TRBD2. CDR3 size: 18 residues. Germline-derived CDR1 and CDR2 are LGHDT and YNNKEL (reference sequence). The V segment lost 4 bases and the J segment 2 bases; nucleotides outside the gene matches: 7. CDR3 protein: CASSRGLAGGPVTDTQYF. In DNA, the CDR3 is TGTGCCAGCAGCCGAGGACTAGCGGGAGGGCCGGTCACAGATACGCAGTATTTT.

This sequence joins TRBV11-3 and TRBJ2-7; 8 bases fit TRBD1. Germline CDR1 and CDR2: SGHNT and YENEEA. The CDR3 has 14 amino acids. Germline trimming cut 5 bases from V and 1 base from J; bases unmatched to any gene: 4. CDR3 sequence: CASSLRTGSYEQYF. The CDR3 DNA follows: TGTGCCAGCAGCCTAAGGACAGGGTCCTACGAGCAGTACTTC.

The CDR3 coding sequence is TGCGCCAGCAGCCAAGATCGCCCAGACAGGGCGCGGGAAAAACTGTTTTTT. Protein sequence: CASSQDRPDRAREKLFF. The chain is built from TRBV4-1 and TRBJ1-4, with TRBD1 matching 7 bases. The CDR3 extends over 17 amino acids. Germline CDR1 MGHRA, CDR2 YSYEKL. J gave up 8 bases and V 0 bases, and 12 bases lay outside the gene matches.

The rearrangement links TRBV15 to TRBJ2-1; D not resolved. In germline, CDR1 is LNHNV, CDR2 YYDKDF (reference sequence). Deletions cut 0 bases from V and 8 bases from J, with 17 bases between. This CDR3 is built from 16 residues. CDR3 nucleotide sequence: TGTGCCACCAGCAGAGATCAACCTTCGGTATTGGATGAGCAGTTCTTC. This codes for CATSRDQPSVLDEQFF. Based on the CDR3 plus reference TRBV15 and TRBJ2-1, the full variable domain is DAMVIQNPRYQVTQFGKPVTLSCSQTLNHNVMYWYQQKSSQAPKLLFHYYDKDFNNEADTPDNFQSRRPNTSFCFLDIRSPGLGDTAMYLCATSRDQPSVLDEQFFGPGTRLTVL.

The chain couples TRBV9 to TRBJ2-1, with D possibly being TRBD2 (7 bases). Germline assignment: CDR1 SGDLS and CDR2 YYNGEE. CDR3 length equals 16 residues. Trimming shortened V by 3 bases and J by 7 bases, and 20 bases separated the two germline ends. The CDR3 loop is CASSGSDGGPWNEQFF. The DNA for the CDR3 is TGTGCCAGCAGCGGAAGCGACGGGGGGCCGTGGAATGAGCAGTTCTTC.

The chain is built from TRBV2 and TRBJ2-7; weak D call: TRBD2 (5 bases). The CDR3 extends over 13 amino acids. Germline V gene data show CDR1 as SNHLY and CDR2 as FYNNEI. V lost 6 bases and J 2 bases, leaving 11 bases between the germline ends. CDR3 sequence: CASRRVLTYEQYF. In DNA form, the CDR3 reads TGTGCCAGCAGGAGGGTCTTAACCTACGAGCAGTACTTC.

The V and J genes are TRBV27 and TRBJ2-7; no clear D gene. The CDR3 contains 14 residues. Germline CDR1 MNHEY, CDR2 SMNVEV (reference sequence). V was shortened by 6 bases and J by 4 bases, with 16 bases between the two germline ends. CDR3 nucleotides: TGTGCCAGCAGCCCTGTGCCCCGCCGGTACGAGCAGTACTTC. Translation: CASSPVPRRYEQYF.

J is TRBJ1-5 and V is TRBV10-2, with TRBD1 matching over 12 bases. Trimming at V came to 8 bases and at J to 5 bases, leaving 4 bases not matched to a gene. The germline CDR1 and CDR2 sequences are WSHSY and SAAADI. The CDR3 consists of 14 residues. As DNA, the CDR3 is TGCGCCAGCCGGGGACAGGGGGCGTATCAGCCCCAGCATTTT. Its translation: CASRGQGAYQPQHF.

This clone has a single count. The chain is built from TRBV11-2 and TRBJ1-6; D unresolved. Germline V lookup: CDR1 SGHAT, CDR2 FQNNGV. Trimming removed 3 bases at V and 8 bases at J, with 8 bases between. The CDR3 contains 13 residues. CDR3 region: CASSFKRDSPLHF. CDR3 bases: TGTGCCAGCAGCTTTAAACGGGATTCACCCCTCCACTTT.

The CDR3 DNA is TGTGCCAGCAGTTTAGGAGTAGCGGGATTCTACGAGCAGTACTTC. Translated: CASSLGVAGFYEQYF. This sequence joins TRBV28 and TRBJ2-7; 8 bases align to TRBD2. Germline assignment: CDR1 MDHEN and CDR2 SYDVKM. Trimming took 2 bases from V and 3 from J; bases not matched to a gene: 6. This CDR3 has 15 amino acids.

This rearrangement joins TRBV4-3 to TRBJ1-6, with 9 bases lining up with TRBD1. V lost 1 base, J lost 0 bases, and 7 bases stayed unmatched. CDR3 length: 19 residues. The germline CDR1 and CDR2 sequences are LGHNA and YSLEER. This CDR3 reads CASSQGWGQGSSYNSPLHF. DNA for the CDR3: TGCGCCAGCAGCCAAGGATGGGGACAGGGAAGCTCCTATAATTCACCCCTCCACTTT.

The sample holds a few counts of this clone. The V call is TRBV4-1, the J call TRBJ1-2, with unresolved D. The germline V and J ends were trimmed by 3 bases and 4 bases, with 12 bases remaining between them. This CDR3 region has 14 residues. Germline V gene sequence: CDR1 MGHRA, CDR2 YSYEKL. DNA of the CDR3: TGCGCCAGCAGCCACCCCTTGTTATCCTATGGCTACACCTTC. The encoded protein is CASSHPLLSYGYTF.

Concerning this clone itself: Sequence at one end of the junction differs from germline and may be a read error. The chain couples TRBV19 to TRBJ2-5; TRBD2 matches 7 bases. Germline CDR1 is LNHDA and CDR2 is SQIVND (reference sequence). The length of the CDR3 is 15 residues. The CDR3 DNA is TGTGCCAGTAGTGCCCAAGCGGGGTCCCAAGGGACCCAGTACTTC. It translates to CASSAQAGSQGTQYF.

This clone occurred once. The CDR3 DNA reads TGTGCCAGCAGCTTACCGGGGAACTATGGCTACACCTTC. Amino acid sequence: CASSLPGNYGYTF. The rearrangement links TRBV7-2 to TRBJ1-2; D unclear. V shed 2 bases and J shed 2 bases, with 6 bases lying between them. CDR3 length: 13 amino acids. The germline CDR1 and CDR2 sequences are SGHTA and FQGNSA. Based on the CDR3 plus reference TRBV7-2 and TRBJ1-2, the full variable domain is GAGVSQSPSNKVTEKGKDVELRCDPISGHTALYWYRQSLGQGLEFLIYFQGNSAPDKSGLPSDRFSAERTGGSVSTLTIQRTQQEDSAVYLCASSLPGNYGYTFGSGTRLTVV.

The chain carries TRBV27 and TRBJ2-7, with 8 bases identical to TRBD1. From germline, CDR1 is MNHEY and CDR2 SMNVEV (reference sequence). With 7 bases clipped from V and 1 base from J, the junction kept 3 bases outside the gene matches. CDR3 size: 13 residues. CDR3: CASTGGPSYEQYF. As DNA, the CDR3 is TGTGCCAGCACAGGGGGCCCATCCTACGAGCAGTACTTC.

This clone was observed a few times. The chain carries TRBV10-3 and TRBJ2-1, with a possible D match to TRBD2 (5 bases). Trimming took off 3 bases at V and 8 bases at J, with 8 bases between the two ends. The CDR3 sequence is 12 residues long. The V gene's germline CDR1 is ENHRY and CDR2 SYGVKD. CDR3 residues: CAISDGGHEQFF. The CDR3 nucleotides read TGTGCCATCAGTGATGGAGGACATGAGCAGTTCTTC.

The rearrangement uses TRBV3-1 (or the pseudogene TRBV3-2) and TRBJ2-5; 13 nucleotides match TRBD2. The J segment lost 5 bases and the V segment lost 1 base, leaving 13 bases of the junction unmatched. This CDR3 contains 19 residues. Germline-derived CDR1 and CDR2 are LGHDT and YNNKEL (reference sequence). This chain's CDR3 is CASSQGTSGGAPPRETQYF. The CDR3 nucleotides read TGTGCCAGCAGCCAAGGAACTAGCGGGGGGGCCCCACCAAGGGAGACCCAGTACTTC.

This rearrangement joins TRBV4-1 to TRBJ2-1, with 9 nucleotides matching TRBD2. Germline CDR1 and CDR2: MGHRA and YSYEKL. Germline trimming cut 4 bases from V and 5 bases from J; bases unmatched to any gene: 9. This CDR3 is 16 amino acids long. CDR3 coding DNA: TGCGCCAGCAGCCCTTCGAGTAGCGGGAGACACAATGAGCAGTTCTTC. It translates to CASSPSSSGRHNEQFF.

The rearrangement joins TRBV7-8 to TRBJ1-3, with 7 bases that match TRBD1. This CDR3 has 14 amino acids. Germline-derived CDR1 and CDR2 are SGHVS and FQNEAQ. Trimming removed 5 bases from V and 0 bases from J; junction bases left unmatched: 1. The CDR3 DNA is TGTGCCAGCAGCCCAGGGGGCTCTGGAAACACCATATATTTT. It is translated as CASSPGGSGNTIYF.